What follows are 15 T cell receptor beta chains derived from one specimen sequenced in a study of shared clonotypes between healthy human individuals. CD45RO-negative cells were positively selected for CCR7, leaving out terminally differentiated effector memory CD45RA+ cells. Profiled with immunoSEQ multiplex PCR; TCRdb holds only in-frame clones, not every one. The sample shows around 1.9 million clones, approximately 94% of them seen only once. Sequenced sample: naive CD8+ T cells from PBMCs. These TCRs come from a man between 18 and 29 years old in good health. Some clones in this sample may be carry-over from other donors' samples.

This chain connects TRBV28 to TRBJ2-7, with D perhaps TRBD1 (5 bases). The CDR3 has 15 residues. V was pared by 3 bases and J by 2 bases, with 14 bases between. Germline CDR1 and CDR2: MDHEN and SYDVKM. The DNA of the CDR3 is TGTGCCAGCAGTTTGTATCAAGGGGCCACCTACGAGCAGTACTTC. Amino acids: CASSLYQGATYEQYF.

The CDR3 sequence: CASSVAGAIYNEQFF. The CDR3, as DNA: TGTGCCAGCAGCGTAGCAGGGGCGATTTACAATGAGCAGTTCTTC. The chain has TRBV9 and TRBJ2-1; D might be TRBD1 (6 bases). V lost 0 bases and J 4 bases, leaving 11 bases between the germline ends. The germline V gene encodes CDR1 SGDLS and CDR2 YYNGEE. The CDR3 is 15 residues long. Combining the CDR3 with reference TRBV9 and TRBJ2-1 gives the whole variable domain DSGVTQTPKHLITATGQRVTLRCSPRSGDLSVYWYQQSLDQGLQFLIQYYNGEERAKGNILERFSAQQFPDLHSELNLSSLELGDSALYFCASSVAGAIYNEQFFGPGTRLTVL.

This chain links TRBV5-4 with TRBJ2-7; 7 nucleotides agree with TRBD1. CDR3 size: 16 residues. After removal of 4 bases from V and 7 bases from J, the junction contained 17 bases not matched to a gene. Germline-derived CDR1 and CDR2 are SGHNT and YYREEE (reference sequence). Here the CDR3 DNA reads TGTGCCAGCAGCGGCCGGGACAGTCCCGGACTTTGGGAGCAGTACTTC. This codes for CASSGRDSPGLWEQYF.

The chain links TRBV7-9 to TRBJ2-5; 10 bases align to TRBD2. Trimming removed 4 bases from V and 1 base from J; junction bases left unmatched: 9. The CDR3 length is 17 residues. Germline V gives CDR1 SEHNR, CDR2 FQNEAQ (reference sequence). CDR3 residues: CASSSFPKREGQETQYF. As DNA, the CDR3 is TGTGCCAGCAGCTCCTTCCCAAAGCGGGAGGGCCAAGAGACCCAGTACTTC.

This chain connects TRBV11-3 to TRBJ2-1; D is possibly TRBD1 (5 bases). This CDR3 has 16 residues. Germline CDR1 SGHNT, CDR2 YENEEA. The V gene lost 1 base and the J gene lost 7 bases, with 17 bases spanning the gap. CDR3 DNA: TGTGCCAGCAGCTTAGTTGGGGCTGATACATGGAATGAGCAGTTCTTC. This gives the protein CASSLVGADTWNEQFF.

Turning to this clone: This sample also contains other DNA sequences that code for the same CDR3. The chain carries TRBV5-6 and TRBJ2-1; 7 bases are a match to TRBD1. The germline V gene encodes CDR1 SGHDT and CDR2 YYEEEE. Trimming took 4 bases from V and 0 from J; bases not matched to a gene: 4. This CDR3 is built from 15 residues. Here the CDR3 reads CASSPTGSSYNEQFF. The CDR3 DNA reads as TGTGCCAGCAGCCCGACAGGGAGCTCCTACAATGAGCAGTTCTTC.

The J gene is TRBJ2-1, the V gene TRBV27; 8 bases fit TRBD1. Germline values: CDR1 MNHEY, CDR2 SMNVEV (reference sequence). The CDR3 runs 20 residues. The V and J ends lost 5 bases and 7 bases, in that order; junction bases with no gene match: 25. In nucleotides, the CDR3 is TGTGCCAGCAGTCCAGGCACAGGGGGGTATTCGCGTTTGACCCTTAATGAGCAGTTCTTC. The encoded protein is CASSPGTGGYSRLTLNEQFF.

J is TRBJ2-3 and V is TRBV18, with 8 bases fitting TRBD1. V shed 2 bases and J 3 bases; nucleotides not matched to a gene: 7. This CDR3 spans 16 amino acids. Germline V gives CDR1 KGHSH, CDR2 LQKENI. This CDR3 is CASSPVTGAATDTQYF. The CDR3 nucleotides read TGTGCCAGCTCACCAGTGACAGGGGCAGCTACAGATACGCAGTATTTT.

This rearrangement joins TRBV4-2 to TRBJ2-7, with 9 bases aligning to TRBD2. This CDR3 has 13 residues. After removal of 8 bases from V and 3 bases from J, the junction contained 5 bases not matched to a gene. Germline V gives CDR1 LGHNA, CDR2 YNFKEQ. CDR3 nucleotide sequence: TGTGCCAGCGGAGCGGGAGGCAACTACGAGCAGTACTTC. This gives the protein CASGAGGNYEQYF.

The J gene is TRBJ1-2, the V gene TRBV19; tentatively, D is TRBD1 (5 bases). The CDR3 consists of 13 residues. Between the trimmed V and J ends, which lost 2 bases and 3 bases, there was a span of 7 bases. CDR1 LNHDA and CDR2 SQIVND come from the germline V gene (reference sequence). CDR3 loop: CASSIPQDYGYTF. As DNA, the CDR3 is TGTGCCAGTAGTATACCACAGGACTATGGCTACACCTTC.

The V gene is TRBV27, the J gene TRBJ2-1; 7 bases are shared with TRBD2. The V segment lost 4 bases and the J segment 9 bases; nucleotides outside the gene matches: 12. The CDR3 loop spans 15 amino acids. CDR1 and CDR2 (germline): MNHEY, SMNVEV (reference sequence). CDR3 in amino acids: CASSSPSGKFGEQFF. Here the CDR3 DNA reads TGTGCCAGCAGTTCCCCAAGCGGGAAATTTGGTGAGCAGTTCTTC.

The chain recombines TRBV27 with TRBJ2-2, with 8 bases matching TRBD1. The V gene end was trimmed by 3 bases and the J gene end by 4 bases; junction bases not matched to a gene: 7. This CDR3 spans 16 amino acids. Looked up from germline, CDR1 is MNHEY and CDR2 is SMNVEV (reference sequence). CDR3 amino acids: CASSFVWTGPTGELFF. CDR3 bases: TGTGCCAGCAGTTTCGTCTGGACAGGGCCCACCGGGGAGCTGTTTTTT.

The chain uses TRBV5-6 and TRBJ1-1; possible D gene TRBD1, 5 bases. V lost 0 bases, J lost 0 bases, and 15 bases lay in between. The CDR3 covers 17 residues. Germline assignment: CDR1 SGHDT and CDR2 YYEEEE. CDR3 sequence reads: CASSLEILGGLNTEAFF. CDR3 coding DNA: TGTGCCAGCAGCTTGGAGATCCTCGGGGGGTTGAACACTGAAGCTTTCTTT.

The chain links TRBV29-1 to TRBJ1-1; TRBD1 matches at 7 bases. The CDR3 is 13 residues long. The germline gives CDR1 SQVTM, CDR2 ANQGSEA. With V trimmed by 2 bases and J by 6 bases, 6 bases remained unmatched. This chain's CDR3 is CSVEHRGGPEAFF. The CDR3 nucleotides read TGCAGCGTTGAACACAGGGGAGGGCCTGAAGCTTTCTTT. The full variable domain, its missing parts supplied by reference TRBV29-1 and TRBJ1-1, is SAVISQKPSRDICQRGTSLTIQCQVDSQVTMMFWYRQQPGQSLTLIATANQGSEATYESGFVIDKFPISRPNLTFSTLTVSNMSPEDSSIYLCSVEHRGGPEAFFGQGTRLTVV.

The V and J genes are TRBV28 and TRBJ1-5; D gene ambiguous. Trimming stripped 2 bases from V and 6 bases from J, with 11 bases between. This CDR3 contains 14 residues. The germline gives CDR1 MDHEN, CDR2 SYDVKM. The CDR3 nucleotides read TGTGCCAGCAGTTTAATCCCTTCGGGTCAGCCCCAGCATTTT. It translates to CASSLIPSGQPQHF. Drawing the rest from reference TRBV28 and TRBJ1-5, the complete variable domain is DVKVTQSSRYLVKRTGEKVFLECVQDMDHENMFWYRQDPGLGLRLIYFSYDVKMKEKGDIPEGYSVSREKKERFSLILESASTNQTSMYLCASSLIPSGQPQHFGDGTRLSIL.